This TCR beta chain comes out of a study of blood T cell repertoires in COVID-19. Study overall: Acute-phase and convalescent COVID-19 samples originated in the United States, Italy and Spain.

Clones were sequenced by immunoSEQ multiplex PCR, and TCRdb holds only the in-frame ones, with some missing. The sample shows a few hundred thousand clones, around 83% of them seen only once. This clone has more than one count but fewer than ten. This study enrolled people aged about 18 to 100 from about two dozen US geographic areas. Which cohort a participant joined came from the clinical history participants gave. The specimen was PBMCs or T cells enriched from blood (not recorded which). The receptor's source is a woman between 45 and 60 years old who had recovered from COVID-19.

The CDR3 bases are TGTGCCAGCAGCTCCCCCTCGGACAGGGACAGGATCTATGGCTACACCTTC. It translates to CASSSPSDRDRIYGYTF. The V and J genes are TRBV7-3 and TRBJ1-2; 8 bases are a match to TRBD1. Germline CDR1 and CDR2: SGHTA and FQGTGA. The CDR3 covers 17 residues. Germline trimming cut 4 bases from V and 4 bases from J; bases unmatched to any gene: 14.